A single sample gave rise to the 32 T cell receptor beta chains below, sequenced in a study of Ad26.COV2.S vaccination and SARS-CoV-2 variants. Using immunoSEQ multiplex PCR, the repertoire was profiled, and TCRdb retains in-frame clones only, with some absent. The sample has hundreds of thousands of clones; around 87% are singletons. Treatment denoted: roughly 18 received Ad26.COV2.S at low or high dose, single or two shots; a few received placebo; per-sample allocation not given. Day 63 following the first vaccine or placebo injection was when the samples were taken. Specimen: peripheral blood, collected in a trial of Ad26.COV2.S vaccine versus placebo. The origin of the receptors is a person between 18 and 60 years old who received the Ad26.COV2.S COVID-19 vaccine or a placebo.

The V and J genes are TRBV11-3 and TRBJ1-1; no definite D call. Trimming left V 2 bases short and J 3 bases short, with 7 bases between. The length of the CDR3 is 13 residues. The germline V gene has CDR1 SGHNT and CDR2 YENEEA. Written as DNA, the CDR3 is TGTGCCAGCAGCTTAACCCCACACACTGAAGCTTTCTTT. Its protein product is CASSLTPHTEAFF.

This chain uses TRBV5-1 with TRBJ2-7, with a tentative D call TRBD1 (6 bases). CDR1 is SGHRS, CDR2 YFSETQ, per germline. V gave up 0 bases and J gave up 3 bases, with 10 bases separating them. The CDR3 has 14 amino acids. The CDR3 spells CASSLEGGFYEQYF. Here the CDR3 DNA reads TGCGCCAGCAGCTTGGAAGGGGGTTTCTACGAGCAGTACTTC. Drawing the rest from reference TRBV5-1 and TRBJ2-7, the complete variable domain is KAGVTQTPRYLIKTRGQQVTLSCSPISGHRSVSWYQQTPGQGLQFLFEYFSETQRNKGNFPGRFSGRQFSNSRSEMNVSTLELGDSALYLCASSLEGGFYEQYFGPGTRLTVT.

The J gene is TRBJ2-1, the V gene TRBV30; 7 nucleotides agree with TRBD2. This CDR3 region has 12 residues. Germline CDR1 GTSNPN, CDR2 SVGIG (reference sequence). Germline trimming cut 2 bases from V and 7 bases from J; bases unmatched to any gene: 2. The CDR3 region is CAWSSGGNEQFF. The CDR3 coding sequence is TGTGCCTGGAGTTCCGGGGGGAATGAGCAGTTCTTC.

The V gene is TRBV5-8, the J gene TRBJ1-5; D is ambiguous. V was trimmed by 5 bases and J by 2 bases, leaving 11 bases between them. The CDR3 length is 14 residues. The germline V gene has CDR1 SGHTS and CDR2 YDEGEE. CDR3 in amino acids: CASRRARGNQPQHF. DNA of the CDR3: TGTGCCAGCAGGAGGGCAAGGGGCAATCAGCCCCAGCATTTT.

The chain is built from TRBV6-2 or TRBV6-3 and TRBJ2-7; TRBD1 matches at 7 bases. Germline CDR1 is MNHEY and CDR2 is SVGEGT. The CDR3 is made up of 15 amino acids. V trimming: 4 bases; J trimming: 2 bases; junction bases outside the gene matches: 8. The DNA for the CDR3 is TGTGCCAGCAGTTTCGCCGCGACAGGGACCTACGAGCAGTACTTC. Amino acids: CASSFAATGTYEQYF.

The V call is TRBV5-1, the J call TRBJ2-1, with 11 positions matching TRBD2. V shed 4 bases, J shed 7 bases, and the junction held 10 bases outside the gene matches. CDR3 size: 16 residues. CDR1 is SGHRS and CDR2 is YFSETQ in the germline V gene. The CDR3 loop is CASSRLAGGPSNEQFF. The CDR3 DNA sequence: TGCGCCAGCAGCCGTTTAGCGGGAGGGCCCTCGAATGAGCAGTTCTTC. The full variable domain, in which reference TRBV5-1 and TRBJ2-1 provide the parts outside the CDR3, is KAGVTQTPRYLIKTRGQQVTLSCSPISGHRSVSWYQQTPGQGLQFLFEYFSETQRNKGNFPGRFSGRQFSNSRSEMNVSTLELGDSALYLCASSRLAGGPSNEQFFGPGTRLTVL.

The chain combines TRBV7-9 with TRBJ2-1, with D unclear. The CDR3 extends over 11 amino acids. Trimming cost V 1 base and J 11 bases, with 6 bases left between them. Germline assignment: CDR1 SEHNR and CDR2 FQNEAQ (reference sequence). The CDR3 reads CASSLEGKQFF. CDR3 nucleotide sequence: TGTGCCAGCAGCTTAGAGGGTAAGCAGTTCTTC.

The V and J genes are TRBV2 and TRBJ1-2, with a tentative D call TRBD1 (5 bases). This CDR3 spans 15 amino acids. Trimming stripped 6 bases from V and 0 bases from J, with 14 bases between. Germline-derived CDR1 and CDR2 are SNHLY and FYNNEI. Here the CDR3 DNA reads TGTGCCAGCAGCCCGGGGCCCCGAGCTAACTATGGCTACACCTTC. Translated: CASSPGPRANYGYTF.

The V call is TRBV5-1, the J call TRBJ1-2, with D possibly being TRBD1 (5 bases). This CDR3 spans 14 amino acids. Germline lookup yields CDR1 SGHRS and CDR2 YFSETQ. Trimming pared 3 bases from V and 5 bases from J, leaving 14 bases between. CDR3 nucleotides: TGCGCCAGCAGCTACGGGGGTATCAAATATGGCTACACCTTC. Its translation: CASSYGGIKYGYTF.

This clone appeared a single time. The chain carries TRBV10-3 and TRBJ1-5; 8 bases line up with TRBD1. Germline CDR1 is ENHRY and CDR2 is SYGVKD. The CDR3 runs to 15 residues. V dropped 5 bases and J dropped 5; count of bases not matched to a gene: 8. DNA of the CDR3: TGTGCCATCAGTCCGGGACAGGAATATCATCAGCCCCAGCATTTT. It codes for CAISPGQEYHQPQHF.

The rearrangement links TRBV6-2 or TRBV6-3 to TRBJ1-1, with D possibly TRBD1 on 5 matching bases. V lost 2 bases and J 4 bases, leaving 17 bases between the germline ends. CDR3 length: 16 amino acids. Germline V gene data show CDR1 as MNHEY and CDR2 as SVGEGT. The CDR3 here is CASSYIVAYGGTEAFF. The CDR3, as DNA: TGTGCCAGCAGTTACATCGTGGCCTACGGGGGCACTGAAGCTTTCTTT.

The count of this clone is one. This chain uses TRBV6-5 with TRBJ1-2; D is ambiguous. CDR3 length equals 15 residues. V was shortened by 6 bases and J by 7 bases, with 21 bases between the two germline ends. Per the germline V gene, CDR1 is MNHEY and CDR2 is SVGAGI. The CDR3: CASSPPTGATAGYTF. DNA of the CDR3: TGTGCCAGCAGCCCCCCTACCGGAGCTACGGCTGGCTACACCTTC.

The chain links TRBV15 to TRBJ1-4, with 8 bases matching TRBD1. CDR3 size: 16 residues. From germline, CDR1 is LNHNV and CDR2 YYDKDF (reference sequence). V trimming: 3 bases; J trimming: 6 bases; junction bases outside the gene matches: 9. The CDR3 DNA follows: TGTGCCACCAGCAGGGGTACAGAGACAGGGGATGAAAAACTGTTTTTT. Protein: CATSRGTETGDEKLFF. The full variable domain, rest sourced from reference TRBV15 and TRBJ1-4, is DAMVIQNPRYQVTQFGKPVTLSCSQTLNHNVMYWYQQKSSQAPKLLFHYYDKDFNNEADTPDNFQSRRPNTSFCFLDIRSPGLGDTAMYLCATSRGTETGDEKLFFGSGTQLSVL.

This clone was counted a single time. The rearrangement joins TRBV19 to TRBJ2-4; possibly TRBD2 for D (5 bases). Germline V gene data show CDR1 as LNHDA and CDR2 as SQIVND (reference sequence). The V gene lost 8 bases and the J gene lost 11 bases, with 13 bases spanning the gap. The CDR3 contains 11 residues. The CDR3 coding sequence is TGTGCCAGTTCACCCGGGGTGGTTCAGTACTTC. It is translated as CASSPGVVQYF.

The gene calls are TRBV19 and TRBJ2-1; 12 nucleotides agree with TRBD2. Germline lookup yields CDR1 LNHDA and CDR2 SQIVND (reference sequence). There are 14 residues in the CDR3. J lost 10 bases, V lost 1 base, and 2 bases had no gene match. The CDR3 nucleotides read TGTGCCAGTAGTATAGGACTAGCGGGGGCCGAGCAGTTCTTC. Its translation is CASSIGLAGAEQFF. The full variable domain, with the rest looked up from reference TRBV19 and TRBJ2-1, is DGGITQSPKYLFRKEGQNVTLSCEQNLNHDAMYWYRQDPGQGLRLIYYSQIVNDFQKGDIAEGYSVSREKKESFPLTVTSAQKNPTAFYLCASSIGLAGAEQFFGPGTRLTVL.

The CDR3 region has the DNA TGTGCCTTCCAACCGGGACTAGATAGCACCGGGGAGCTGTTTTTT. Translation: CAFQPGLDSTGELFF. This chain joins TRBV30 and TRBJ2-2, with TRBD2 identical over 8 bases. The V and J ends lost 7 bases and 4 bases, in that order; junction bases with no gene match: 11. Looked up from germline, CDR1 is GTSNPN and CDR2 is SVGIG (reference sequence). This CDR3 is built from 15 residues.

The chain couples TRBV14 to TRBJ1-1; a possible D gene is TRBD1 (6 bases). The CDR3 sequence is 13 residues long. Per germline, CDR1 SGHDN and CDR2 FVKESK. V was pared by 3 bases and J by 5 bases, with 10 bases between. The CDR3 sequence: CASSQQQGTEAFF. The CDR3 nucleotides read TGTGCCAGCAGCCAGCAGCAGGGGACTGAAGCTTTCTTT.

V usage is TRBV5-1 and J usage is TRBJ2-7, with 10 bases identical to TRBD1. This CDR3 comprises 14 residues. The J segment lost 7 bases and the V segment lost 1 base, leaving 5 bases of the junction unmatched. Germline CDR1 SGHRS, CDR2 YFSETQ. This CDR3 is CASSLPGQGPEQYF. CDR3 DNA: TGCGCCAGCAGCTTGCCGGGACAGGGGCCAGAGCAGTACTTC.

This chain links TRBV10-2 with TRBJ2-3, with a tentative D call TRBD1 (5 bases). CDR1 WSHSY and CDR2 SAAADI come from the germline V gene. Deletions cut 8 bases from V and 2 bases from J, with 11 bases between. The CDR3 length is 13 residues. The CDR3 DNA reads as TGCGCCAGCCTCAAGGGGCTCACAGATACGCAGTATTTT. The encoded protein is CASLKGLTDTQYF.

The chain carries TRBV3-1 (or the pseudogene TRBV3-2) and TRBJ1-1, with a weak D call TRBD1 (6 bases). The CDR3 loop spans 15 amino acids. From germline, CDR1 is LGHDT and CDR2 YNNKEL (reference sequence). The germline V and J ends were trimmed by 3 bases and 0 bases, with 11 bases remaining between them. The CDR3 DNA sequence: TGTGCCAGCAGCCAGCTGGCAGGGGTGAACACTGAAGCTTTCTTT. Amino acid sequence: CASSQLAGVNTEAFF.

This clone has just one count. This chain's CDR3 is CASSPVTDPHGYTF. As DNA, the CDR3 is TGTGCCAGCAGCCCTGTGACAGACCCCCATGGCTACACCTTC. V gene TRBV11-2 combines with J gene TRBJ1-2; D may be TRBD1 (5 bases). In germline, CDR1 is SGHAT, CDR2 FQNNGV. The CDR3 loop spans 14 amino acids. Trimming took 5 bases from V and 6 from J, leaving 16 bases between them.

This clone came up once. This chain joins TRBV9 and TRBJ2-7; perhaps TRBD2 as D (5 bases). Per germline, CDR1 SGDLS and CDR2 YYNGEE. The CDR3 runs to 13 residues. The V end lost 3 bases, the J end lost 3 bases, and 10 bases lay between the germline ends. CDR3 sequence reads: CASSAGLSYEQYF. The CDR3 nucleotides are TGTGCCAGCAGCGCCGGACTTAGCTACGAGCAGTACTTC.

The gene calls are TRBV4-1 and TRBJ2-1; D unresolved. CDR1 is MGHRA and CDR2 is YSYEKL in the germline V gene. Trimming removed 3 bases from V and 5 bases from J, with 14 bases in between. The CDR3 contains 15 residues. CDR3 nucleotides: TGCGCCAGCAGCCAGATCGCGTCTATCAACAATGAGCAGTTCTTC. This gives the protein CASSQIASINNEQFF.

This chain joins TRBV7-9 and TRBJ1-6; perhaps TRBD1 as D (6 bases). Germline CDR1 is SEHNR and CDR2 is FQNEAQ (reference sequence). The CDR3 covers 15 residues. Trimming removed 4 bases from V and 9 bases from J, with 16 bases in between. CDR3 nucleotide sequence: TGTGCCAGCAGCTCCGGGAACTTACAGGGTTCACCCCTCCACTTT. This encodes CASSSGNLQGSPLHF.

The J gene is TRBJ2-4, the V gene TRBV2; unclear D gene. The CDR3 length is 12 residues. V was pared by 2 bases and J by 8 bases, with 7 bases between. Germline assignment: CDR1 SNHLY and CDR2 FYNNEI. CDR3 nucleotide sequence: TGTGCCAGCAGTGAATGGCCTGACATTCAGTACTTC. This gives the protein CASSEWPDIQYF.

The chain's CDR3 is CASSFTLIDRANYGYTF. The CDR3 nucleotides read TGTGCCAGCAGCTTCACGCTTATCGACAGGGCTAACTATGGCTACACCTTC. The genes are TRBV11-2 and TRBJ1-2, with 7 nucleotides matching TRBD1. V was clipped by 3 bases and J by 0 bases; unmatched bases: 10. CDR1 and CDR2 (germline): SGHAT, FQNNGV. This CDR3 contains 17 residues.

This clone was seen only a few times. V gene TRBV10-2 combines with J gene TRBJ2-2, with a possible D match to TRBD2 (5 bases). The V and J ends lost 6 bases and 6 bases respectively, with 20 bases between them. The germline V gene encodes CDR1 WSHSY and CDR2 SAAADI. The length of the CDR3 is 16 residues. The CDR3 sequence: CASRRPVGEVSGELFF. The CDR3 bases are TGCGCCAGCAGGAGGCCGGTGGGAGAGGTCTCCGGGGAGCTGTTTTTT.

V and J are TRBV27 and TRBJ2-1; D not certain. The CDR3 runs 11 residues. Germline assignment: CDR1 MNHEY and CDR2 SMNVEV (reference sequence). The ends were cut back, 11 bases at V and 5 bases at J, with 10 bases in the middle. CDR3 in amino acids: CARLGDNEQFF. CDR3 DNA: TGTGCCCGGCTCGGTGACAATGAGCAGTTCTTC.

V is TRBV4-2 and J is TRBJ1-3; 10 bases map to TRBD1. Trimming at V came to 3 bases and at J to 4 bases, leaving 9 bases not matched to a gene. In germline, CDR1 is LGHNA, CDR2 YNFKEQ. The CDR3 loop spans 17 amino acids. In DNA, the CDR3 is TGTGCCAGCAGCCACCCGGTGGGACAGGGGCCAGGAAACACCATATATTTT. Translated, it gives CASSHPVGQGPGNTIYF.

This clone was picked up a small number of times. The CDR3 spells CASSYRTGSHTDTQYF. DNA of the CDR3: TGTGCCAGCAGCTACAGAACCGGGAGCCACACAGATACGCAGTATTTT. V gene TRBV3-1 (or the pseudogene TRBV3-2) combines with J gene TRBJ2-3, with D perhaps TRBD2 (6 bases). The CDR3 totals 16 residues. Trimming removed 5 bases from V and 2 bases from J, with 17 bases in between. CDR1 is LGHDT, CDR2 YNNKEL, per germline (reference sequence).

This chain links TRBV27 with TRBJ1-2; 7 bases are a match to TRBD1. V dropped 5 bases and J dropped 8; count of bases not matched to a gene: 17. This CDR3 region has 16 residues. Germline values: CDR1 MNHEY, CDR2 SMNVEV (reference sequence). The CDR3 sequence: CASSTITQGVRVGYTF. The CDR3 region has the DNA TGTGCCAGCAGTACGATCACCCAGGGGGTAAGAGTAGGCTACACCTTC.

This clone was counted a single time. The chain combines TRBV11-2 with TRBJ1-2; D is unresolved. V lost 1 base to trimming and J lost 7 bases, with 7 bases between them. This CDR3 is 12 amino acids long. The germline V gene has CDR1 SGHAT and CDR2 FQNNGV. The CDR3 protein is CASSLVAGGYTF. The CDR3 coding sequence is TGTGCCAGCAGCTTAGTAGCTGGTGGCTACACCTTC. Looking up the rest from reference TRBV11-2 and TRBJ1-2 gives the full variable domain: EAGVAQSPRYKIIEKRQSVAFWCNPISGHATLYWYQQILGQGPKLLIQFQNNGVVDDSQLPKDRFSAERLKGVDSTLKIQPAKLEDSAVYLCASSLVAGGYTFGSGTRLTVV.